This entry lists 11 T cell receptor beta chains sequenced from one sample in a study of blood T cell repertoires in COVID-19 (dated by TCRdb to 2018 to 2020). The library was produced with the immunoSEQ multiplex PCR assay. Here the immuneACCESS table is served through TCRdb, limited to in-frame sequences with V and J called. Missing clones are a known gap in these copies; in checked studies unresolved V genes cover under half, and the rest lacks a known reason. This sample holds 200,000 to 250,000 clones; approximately 88% were observed only once. The top ten clonotypes cover around 6% of the sample. The sequenced sample was peripheral blood. The receptors derive from a man between 60 and 75 years old who had recovered from COVID-19.

A single count supports this clone. This chain uses TRBV27 with TRBJ2-7; 8 nucleotides line up with TRBD1. Germline V gene data show CDR1 as MNHEY and CDR2 as SMNVEV (reference sequence). J gave up 4 bases and V 6 bases, and 14 bases lay outside the gene matches. CDR3 size: 16 residues. The CDR3 DNA reads as TGTGCCAGCAGCACCCCACCGGGACAGGCCAATTACGAGCAGTACTTC. It encodes CASSTPPGQANYEQYF.

The chain has TRBV19 and TRBJ1-1, with 9 nucleotides matching TRBD1. The trim removed 9 bases at V and 7 bases at J, leaving 12 bases unmatched. Germline CDR1 LNHDA, CDR2 SQIVND (reference sequence). The CDR3 is made up of 14 amino acids. The CDR3 DNA follows: TGTGCCAGCGTACGGACAGGGGTCACTGGTGAAGCTTTCTTT. Translated: CASVRTGVTGEAFF.

V is TRBV18 and J is TRBJ2-1; D remains ambiguous. This CDR3 comprises 14 residues. Germline V gene data show CDR1 as KGHSH and CDR2 as LQKENI. Between the trimmed V and J ends, which lost 5 bases and 8 bases, there was a span of 16 bases. The CDR3 DNA reads TGTGCCAGCTCATTTTCACTTGCTTTCGATGAGCAGTTCTTC. This gives the protein CASSFSLAFDEQFF.

V is TRBV6-6 and J is TRBJ1-3; the match to TRBD1 covers 9 bases. The CDR3 has 14 residues. Germline assignment: CDR1 MNHNY and CDR2 SVGAGI (reference sequence). Germline trimming cut 5 bases from V and 4 bases from J; bases unmatched to any gene: 3. The CDR3 reads CASSTGGWGNTIYF. DNA of the CDR3: TGTGCCAGCAGTACAGGGGGCTGGGGAAACACCATATATTTT.

In DNA, the CDR3 is TGTGCCAGCAGTAACAGGGGTCGAGATTCACCCCTCCACTTT. As protein: CASSNRGRDSPLHF. V usage is TRBV2 and J usage is TRBJ1-6, with 7 bases identical to TRBD1. Germline V gene lookup returns CDR1 SNHLY and CDR2 FYNNEI. The V and J ends lost 5 bases and 8 bases, in that order; junction bases with no gene match: 6. The CDR3 contains 14 residues.

The V call is TRBV3-1 (or the pseudogene TRBV3-2), the J call TRBJ1-1; 8 bases are shared with TRBD1. V shed 5 bases, J shed 5 bases, and the junction held 16 bases outside the gene matches. There are 17 residues in the CDR3. Germline CDR1 is LGHDT and CDR2 is YNNKEL (reference sequence). CDR3 amino acids: CASSTTPGQARETEAFF. In DNA form, the CDR3 reads TGTGCCAGCAGCACGACCCCGGGACAGGCTCGGGAGACTGAAGCTTTCTTT.

The chain combines TRBV7-3 with TRBJ1-2; D might be TRBD1 (6 bases). The V end lost 2 bases, the J end lost 8 bases, and 12 bases lay between the germline ends. Germline CDR1 is SGHTA and CDR2 is FQGTGA. The CDR3 sequence is 13 residues long. CDR3 in amino acids: CASSLGSRGGYTF. In nucleotides, the CDR3 is TGTGCCAGCAGCTTAGGATCCAGGGGCGGCTACACCTTC.

The V gene is TRBV3-1 (or the pseudogene TRBV3-2), the J gene TRBJ1-6; the D is unclear. CDR3 length: 17 residues. The ends were cut back, 0 bases at V and 0 bases at J, with 9 bases in the middle. Germline values: CDR1 LGHDT, CDR2 YNNKEL (reference sequence). CDR3: CASSQDAYNSYNSPLHF. The CDR3 DNA sequence: TGTGCCAGCAGCCAAGATGCTTACAACTCCTATAATTCACCCCTCCACTTT.

CDR3 sequence (DNA): TGTGCCTGGAGAAGGGCCAGCGGACACGAGCAGTACTTC. This translates into CAWRRASGHEQYF. This chain joins TRBV30 and TRBJ2-7, with D maybe TRBD2 (5 bases). V gave up 3 bases and J gave up 5 bases, with 14 bases separating them. The CDR3 is 13 residues long. CDR1 and CDR2 from the germline V gene are GTSNPN and SVGIG (reference sequence).

This chain links TRBV24-1 with TRBJ2-3, with 10 bases lining up with TRBD1. The junction had 3 bases not matched to a gene; V was cut back by 9 bases and J by 4 bases. This CDR3 is built from 13 residues. Germline lookup yields CDR1 KGHDR and CDR2 SFDVKD. CDR3 DNA sequence: TGTGCCACCGGGACAGGGGCCCCAGATACGCAGTATTTT. This codes for CATGTGAPDTQYF.

The chain has TRBV3-1 (or the pseudogene TRBV3-2) and TRBJ1-5, with D possibly being TRBD1 (6 bases). Per germline, CDR1 LGHDT and CDR2 YNNKEL (reference sequence). Deletions cut 1 base from V and 3 bases from J, with 10 bases between. The CDR3 sequence is 15 residues long. CDR3 nucleotide sequence: TGTGCCAGCAGCCAAGGGGCAGGGGCCAATCAGCCCCAGCATTTT. Translating gives CASSQGAGANQPQHF.